The rows below give T cell receptor beta chains drawn from one sample of a study of early stage breast cancer tumors. The repertoire was sequenced with immunoSEQ multiplex PCR; TCRdb's copy has only in-frame clones and lacks some. The sample holds 25,000 to 35,000 clones, under 75% seen once. The sample consisted of blood. These receptors originate from a person aged 45-60 years with breast cancer. Each CDR3 is given with its conserved first and last residue. A D gene is named only where the DNA matches it firmly. A clone size is listed for some rows: how often the clone was seen (once, few, many), or a class if it is expanded.

j_gene	abundance	v_gene	d_gene	CDR3aa	CDR3nt
TRBJ2-1	.	TRBV11-2	.	CASSLGYLNNEQFF	TGTGCCAGCAGCTTAGGCTACCTTAACAATGAGCAGTTCTTC
TRBJ1-5	.	TRBV2	.	CASSGQSNQPQHF	TGTGCCAGCAGTGGCCAGAGCAATCAGCCCCAGCATTTT
TRBJ2-7	.	TRBV6-1	.	CASSGTVSYEQYF	TGTGCCAGCAGTGGAACAGTCTCCTACGAGCAGTACTTC
TRBJ1-2	once	TRBV29-1	.	CSVEDDDRPNYGYTF	TGCAGCGTTGAAGATGATGACAGGCCTAACTATGGCTACACCTTC
TRBJ2-3	.	TRBV29-1	TRBD2	CSVSGGGTDTQYF	TGCAGCGTGTCGGGAGGTGGCACAGATACGCAGTATTTT
TRBJ1-2	.	TRBV5-1	.	CASRPPGTNYGYTF	TGCGCCAGCAGGCCTCCAGGGACAAACTATGGCTACACCTTC
TRBJ2-7	.	TRBV9	.	CASSVGGPYEQYF	TGTGCCAGCAGCGTAGGGGGCCCCTACGAGCAGTACTTC
TRBJ2-2	.	TRBV19	TRBD2	CATKGLAAPANTGELFF	TGTGCTACAAAGGGGCTAGCGGCCCCCGCGAACACCGGGGAGCTGTTTTTT
TRBJ2-3	.	TRBV7-6	.	CASSLTWQGRTDTQYF	TGTGCCAGCAGCCTTACCTGGCAGGGGAGAACAGATACGCAGTATTTT
TRBJ2-2	.	TRBV7-9	TRBD2	CASSLALASTGELFF	TGTGCCAGCAGCTTAGCACTAGCGAGCACCGGGGAGCTGTTTTTT
TRBJ1-2	few	TRBV6-5	TRBD1	CASSRDRDYGYTF	TGTGCCAGCAGTCGAGACAGGGACTATGGCTACACCTTC
TRBJ2-3	.	TRBV6-4	.	CASSAGGTDTQYF	TGTGCCAGCAGTGCAGGGGGCACAGATACGCAGTATTTT
TRBJ2-7	.	TRBV11-2	.	CASTSRPIRSEPNYEQYF	TGTGCCAGCACCTCTAGGCCCATACGCTCCGAGCCTAACTACGAGCAGTACTTC
TRBJ1-1	.	TRBV14	.	CASSQRHQNTEAFF	TGTGCCAGCAGCCAACGCCATCAAAACACTGAAGCTTTCTTT
TRBJ2-1	.	TRBV9	.	CASSTPALGALTNEQFF	TGTGCCAGCAGCACTCCCGCTTTGGGGGCGCTTACGAATGAGCAGTTCTTC
TRBJ1-5	.	TRBV30	.	CAWSEHRNQPQHF	TGTGCCTGGAGTGAACATAGGAATCAGCCCCAGCATTTT